These 21 T cell receptor beta chains came from one sample sequenced in a study of cytomegalovirus exposure and HLA in healthy donors. Both 60 Vbeta primers and 13 Jbeta primers went into the PCR. Sequencing used immunoSEQ multiplex PCR; TCRdb keeps in-frame clones, though not all of them. The sample yields roughly 120,000 clones, around 70% seen once. Sequencing input: PBMCs. These receptor sequences come from a woman aged 40-49 years in good health and CMV-seropositive.

This clone was found once. Here the CDR3 reads CSGYWGGNEKLFF. As DNA, the CDR3 is TGCAGCGGATATTGGGGGGGGAATGAAAAACTGTTTTTT. This chain links TRBV29-1 with TRBJ1-4; D may be TRBD1 (5 bases). CDR1 SQVTM and CDR2 ANQGSEA come from the germline V gene. This CDR3 has 13 amino acids. Trimming took off 7 bases at V and 5 bases at J, with 14 bases between the two ends.

The chain employs TRBV11-2 and TRBJ2-7, with 7 bases aligning to TRBD2. V lost 2 bases to trimming and J lost 3 bases; unmatched junction nucleotides: 10. The CDR3 is made up of 16 amino acids. Germline CDR1 is SGHAT and CDR2 is FQNNGV. CDR3 residues: CASSLRYGLGDYEQYF. In DNA form, the CDR3 reads TGTGCCAGCAGCTTAAGGTACGGACTAGGGGACTACGAGCAGTACTTC.

This chain joins TRBV28 and TRBJ1-2; 8 bases match TRBD1. The trim removed 6 bases at V and 5 bases at J, leaving 5 bases unmatched. Per germline, CDR1 MDHEN and CDR2 SYDVKM. This CDR3 spans 13 amino acids. The DNA of the CDR3 is TGTGCCAGCAGAGTTGACAGGGGTTATGGCTACACCTTC. Encoded protein: CASRVDRGYGYTF.

The rearrangement joins TRBV5-1 to TRBJ2-1; 9 bases align to TRBD2. The CDR3 extends over 16 amino acids. Germline V gene sequence: CDR1 SGHRS, CDR2 YFSETQ. J lost 7 bases, V lost 5 bases, and 13 bases had no gene match. CDR3 sequence: CASSSGSLAGSNEQFF. DNA for the CDR3: TGCGCCAGCAGTTCCGGGTCTCTAGCGGGGTCGAATGAGCAGTTCTTC.

This CDR3 reads CASGKTGSGPYEQYF. CDR3 coding DNA: TGTGCCAGCGGTAAGACAGGGTCGGGCCCTTACGAGCAGTACTTC. The chain has TRBV6-5 and TRBJ2-7; 7 nucleotides line up with TRBD1. The V gene end was trimmed by 8 bases and the J gene end by 4 bases; junction bases not matched to a gene: 14. CDR3 length: 15 amino acids. The germline V gene has CDR1 MNHEY and CDR2 SVGAGI.

The chain has TRBV10-2 and TRBJ2-2; TRBD1 matches 9 bases. The germline CDR1 and CDR2 sequences are WSHSY and SAAADI. The V and J ends lost 1 base and 5 bases, in that order; junction bases with no gene match: 5. The CDR3 has 16 residues. The CDR3 DNA sequence: TGCGCCAGCAGTGAGTGGGGACAGGGTCAAACCGGGGAGCTGTTTTTT. This sequence encodes CASSEWGQGQTGELFF.

The CDR3 sequence: CASRSQGAGNSPLHF. The CDR3, as DNA: TGTGCCAGCAGATCCCAGGGGGCAGGAAATTCACCCCTCCACTTT. V usage is TRBV6-5 and J usage is TRBJ1-6; TRBD1 matches 8 bases. CDR3 size: 15 residues. Unmatched junction bases numbered 8, after V lost 6 bases and J lost 7 bases. Germline assignment: CDR1 MNHEY and CDR2 SVGAGI.

This clone was detected only a few times. V usage is TRBV5-1 and J usage is TRBJ1-2; D is uncertain. Germline CDR1 reads SGHRS; CDR2 reads YFSETQ. This CDR3 has 15 residues. V gave up 4 bases and J gave up 0 bases, with 13 bases separating them. The DNA for the CDR3 is TGCGCCAGCAGCCCCCAAGGTGGAGCTAACTATGGCTACACCTTC. This translates into CASSPQGGANYGYTF.

The rearrangement links TRBV19 to TRBJ1-2, with 9 nucleotides matching TRBD1. CDR1 LNHDA and CDR2 SQIVND come from the germline V gene (reference sequence). V lost 3 bases, J lost 8 bases, and 4 bases stayed unmatched. The CDR3 covers 13 residues. CDR3 DNA: TGTGCCAGTAGTATGGGGACAGGGTCAGGCTACACCTTC. It codes for CASSMGTGSGYTF.

For the CDR3, the DNA is TGTGCCAGCAGCGGGGAGTCGAACACCGGGGAGCTGTTTTTT. Its translation is CASSGESNTGELFF. This sequence joins TRBV7-2 and TRBJ2-2, with D perhaps matching TRBD2 (5 bases). Germline V gives CDR1 SGHTA, CDR2 FQGNSA. The ends were cut back, 5 bases at V and 0 bases at J, with 7 bases in the middle. This CDR3 comprises 14 residues.

Worth noting for this clone: Its ends do not fully match the called genes, so a read error is possible. This chain connects TRBV7-8 to TRBJ1-5; 8 positions match TRBD1. CDR1 and CDR2 (germline): SGHVS, FQNEAQ. There are 14 residues in the CDR3. CDR3 amino acids: CTSRGTGGNQPQHF. The CDR3 coding sequence is TGTACCAGCAGGGGAACAGGGGGTAATCAGCCCCAGCATTTT.

In DNA, the CDR3 is TGTGCCAGCAGGGGGAAGGGGGCTTTAGCTGGAAACACCATATATTTT. Its translation: CASRGKGALAGNTIYF. This chain connects TRBV7-2 to TRBJ1-3; 7 bases are a match to TRBD1. Germline CDR1 SGHTA, CDR2 FQGNSA. The ends lost 6 bases at V and 2 bases at J; junction bases unmatched: 10. The CDR3 has 16 residues.

The V and J genes are TRBV30 and TRBJ2-2; D is unresolved. There are 14 residues in the CDR3. Trimming left V 1 base short and J 1 base short, with 7 bases between. Germline V lookup: CDR1 GTSNPN, CDR2 SVGIG (reference sequence). CDR3 DNA sequence: TGTGCCTGGAGTGCCTTTTGGAACACCGGGGAGCTGTTTTTT. This translates into CAWSAFWNTGELFF.

This chain links TRBV7-9 with TRBJ2-7, with 8 nucleotides matching TRBD2. Germline CDR1 and CDR2: SEHNR and FQNEAQ (reference sequence). This CDR3 has 13 residues. CDR3 DNA: TGTTCCATCAGCGGGGGACTCACCTACGAGCAGTACTTC. Amino acid sequence: CSISGGLTYEQYF.

The CDR3 sequence is CASRQAGGELFF. CDR3 nucleotide sequence: TGTGCCAGCAGACAAGCGGGCGGGGAGCTGTTTTTT. This chain joins TRBV7-3 and TRBJ2-2; maybe TRBD2 (6 bases). The length of the CDR3 is 12 residues. Deletions cut 6 bases from V and 7 bases from J, with 9 bases between. Germline CDR1 reads SGHTA; CDR2 reads FQGTGA. The full variable domain, in which reference TRBV7-3 and TRBJ2-2 provide the parts outside the CDR3, is GAGVSQTPSNKVTEKGKYVELRCDPISGHTALYWYRQSLGQGPEFLIYFQGTGAADDSGLPNDRFFAVRPEGSVSTLKIQRTERGDSAVYLCASRQAGGELFFGEGSRLTVL.

The CDR3 bases are TGTGCCAGCAGCTACAGGGTCGCCTACGAGCAGTACTTC. Translated, it gives CASSYRVAYEQYF. V and J are TRBV28 and TRBJ2-7; a weak D match, TRBD1 (6 bases). In germline, CDR1 is MDHEN, CDR2 SYDVKM. This CDR3 spans 13 amino acids. The V and J ends lost 6 bases and 2 bases respectively, with 11 bases between them.

The chain has TRBV5-6 and TRBJ1-1, with a possible D match to TRBD1 (5 bases). CDR3 length: 15 residues. The germline V gene has CDR1 SGHDT and CDR2 YYEEEE. Trimming left V 0 bases short and J 4 bases short, with 13 bases between. CDR3 nucleotides: TGTGCCAGCAGCTTGGTTCGGGCTAGGGGCACTGAAGCTTTCTTT. This codes for CASSLVRARGTEAFF.

This chain joins TRBV7-2 and TRBJ1-4, with 8 bases matching TRBD1. The CDR3 is 15 amino acids. Germline V gene lookup returns CDR1 SGHTA and CDR2 FQGNSA. With V trimmed by 5 bases and J by 3 bases, 5 bases remained unmatched. DNA of the CDR3: TGTGCCAGCAGCGATCAGGGGGCCCCTAATGAAAAACTGTTTTTT. Residues: CASSDQGAPNEKLFF.

The chain couples TRBV10-3 to TRBJ1-1; D is perhaps TRBD1 (6 bases). This CDR3 spans 15 amino acids. CDR1 and CDR2 (germline): ENHRY, SYGVKD. V gave up 3 bases and J gave up 4 bases, with 15 bases separating them. CDR3 DNA: TGTGCCATCAGTGACACCGGACAGCCCAGCACTGAAGCTTTCTTT. Protein product: CAISDTGQPSTEAFF.

The rearrangement uses TRBV29-1 and TRBJ1-1; TRBD1 is a possible D gene (6 bases). Trimming cost V 7 bases and J 12 bases, with 21 bases left between them. The CDR3 extends over 12 amino acids. The V gene's germline CDR1 is SQVTM and CDR2 ANQGSEA. The CDR3 here is CSADISGEGSFF. DNA for the CDR3: TGCAGCGCTGACATCTCAGGGGAAGGGTCTTTCTTT.

The CDR3 coding sequence is TGTGCCAGCAGTCAGGGTGGCGAGCAGTACTTC. Its translation is CASSQGGEQYF. V usage is TRBV6-5 and J usage is TRBJ2-5; possible D gene TRBD1, 5 bases. The J call may be mistaken, given a closer DNA end match to TRBJ2-7. This CDR3 comprises 11 residues. Per the germline V gene, CDR1 is MNHEY and CDR2 is SVGAGI.